A single sample gave rise to the 5 T cell receptor beta chains below, sequenced in a study of cytomegalovirus exposure and HLA in healthy donors. The PCR was carried out with 60 Vbeta primers and 13 Jbeta primers. Some clones are missing from TCRdb's copy, which holds only in-frame ones; the method was immunoSEQ multiplex PCR. The sample shows 130,000 or so clones, 75% to 80% of them seen only once. Material: PBMCs. These receptors all come from a woman in her sixties or seventies in good health and CMV-seronegative.

V gene TRBV25-1 combines with J gene TRBJ2-2, with TRBD2 matching over 7 bases. The CDR3 spans 17 residues. J lost 5 bases, V lost 5 bases, and 14 bases had no gene match. Germline loops: CDR1 MGHDK, CDR2 SYGVNS. The chain's CDR3 is CASSKIRPSGTTGELFF. The CDR3, as DNA: TGTGCCAGCAGTAAAATCCGACCTAGCGGTACAACCGGGGAGCTGTTTTTT.

The chain joins TRBV6-1 to TRBJ2-7; possibly TRBD2 for D (5 bases). Deletions cut 6 bases from V and 2 bases from J, with 11 bases between. Germline assignment: CDR1 MNHNS and CDR2 SASEGT. The CDR3 is made up of 13 amino acids. CDR3 DNA sequence: TGTGCCAGCAGATTAGCGCGGGCCTACGAGCAGTACTTC. Its translation: CASRLARAYEQYF.

The chain is built from TRBV5-1 and TRBJ2-3; 9 nucleotides align to TRBD1. In germline, CDR1 is SGHRS, CDR2 YFSETQ. This CDR3 is built from 15 residues. The V gene end was trimmed by 4 bases and the J gene end by 14 bases; junction bases not matched to a gene: 17. The CDR3 protein is CASSPDGQGRRVWYF. CDR3 in DNA: TGCGCCAGCAGCCCGGATGGACAGGGGCGCAGGGTTTGGTATTTT.

The V gene is TRBV7-2, the J gene TRBJ1-1; 7 bases map to TRBD1. The CDR3 totals 14 residues. J was trimmed by 3 bases and V by 1 base; bases with no gene match: 2. CDR1 SGHTA and CDR2 FQGNSA come from the germline V gene. The CDR3 sequence: CASSLVGTDTEAFF. CDR3 in DNA: TGTGCCAGCAGCTTAGTCGGGACAGACACTGAAGCTTTCTTT.

J is TRBJ2-2 and V is TRBV5-6; 11 nucleotides align to TRBD1. There are 15 residues in the CDR3. Germline lookup yields CDR1 SGHDT and CDR2 YYEEEE. V gave up 4 bases and J gave up 5 bases; unmatched junction bases: 4. In DNA, the CDR3 is TGTGCCAGCAGCCCGGACAGGGGGCTGACCGGGGAGCTGTTTTTT. It is translated as CASSPDRGLTGELFF.